A selection of T cell receptor beta chains follows, all from one sample in a study of T cells after yellow fever vaccination. MiXCR was run by TCRdb on the 5' RACE reads, yielding one entry per CDR3 protein. This sample has about 550,000 distinct CDR3 sequences, with 15% to 20% found just once. The sample here was PBMCs, taken 15 days after the yellow fever booster vaccination. The receptor set was obtained from a man under 40 who received the YFV17D yellow fever vaccine. CDR3s include the opening cysteine and the closing phenylalanine or tryptophan. The D gene is left open where the match is weak. Only part of the rows carry a size: once, few, many, or a class if the clone is expanded.

cdr3_nt | cdr3_aa | d_call | j_call | v_call | clone_size
TGCAGTGCTTTCGGGACTAGCGGACACAATGAGCAGTTCTTC | CSAFGTSGHNEQFF | TRBD2 | TRBJ2-1 | TRBV20-1 | few
TGTGCCAGCAGTACAGGGACAGGGCAAGGCGAGCAGTACTTC | CASSTGTGQGEQYF | TRBD1 | TRBJ2-7 | TRBV25-1 | -
TGTGCCAGCAGCCGCGGCTATGTAGAGCCCCCAGGATACAATGAGCAGTTCTTC | CASSRGYVEPPGYNEQFF | - | TRBJ2-1 | TRBV4-2 | few
TGCGCCAGCAGTGAGGGCCATGAGCAGTTCTTC | CASSEGHEQFF | - | TRBJ2-1 | TRBV10-2 | few
TGCGCCAGCAGCGCCGAGGGCGATGAGCAGTTCTTC | CASSAEGDEQFF | - | TRBJ2-1 | TRBV5-1 | -
TGTGCCAGCAGCCATTTGGAGCCCGATACGCAGTATTTT | CASSHLEPDTQYF | - | TRBJ2-3 | TRBV3-1 | -
TGCGCCAGCAGTCCCGCGGGGGGACTCACCGCCTACGAGCAGTACTTC | CASSPAGGLTAYEQYF | TRBD2 | TRBJ2-7 | TRBV5-1 | -
TGTGCCAGCAGCTTTGTCCCGACCAGCAATGAGCAGTTCTTC | CASSFVPTSNEQFF | - | TRBJ2-1 | TRBV7-8 | -
TGCAGTGCTAGTACGGGACAAGAGACCCAGTACTTC | CSASTGQETQYF | - | TRBJ2-5 | TRBV20-1 | few
TGTGCCAGCAGGTCTTTTGAAGTAGGCACTGAAGCTTTCTTT | CASRSFEVGTEAFF | - | TRBJ1-1 | TRBV12-3/TRBV12-4 | few
TGCAGTGCTAGCCCAGCGGGCCGGGGACCCACAGATACGCAGTATTTT | CSASPAGRGPTDTQYF | - | TRBJ2-3 | TRBV20-1 | few
TGCAGCGTTGAAACAGGGGGCGCGGGGGGCTACACCTTC | CSVETGGAGGYTF | TRBD1 | TRBJ1-2 | TRBV29-1 | -
TGCAGCGCAGGACAGGGGTTATACGACAAGCAGTACTTC | CSAGQGLYDKQYF | TRBD1 | TRBJ2-7 | TRBV29-1 | -